This T cell receptor beta chain was recorded in a study of cytomegalovirus exposure and HLA in healthy donors. Study-level points and caveats: The study labeled 150 or so TCR beta chains cytomegalovirus-associated. Reports showed the classifier diagnosing cytomegalovirus status with high specificity and sensitivity. TCR sequences were mostly rare, though some public TCRs occurred in many donors.

Germline V gene sequence: CDR1 SGHVS, CDR2 FQNEAQ. This CDR3 has 14 residues. Trimming removed 1 base from V and 0 bases from J, with 6 bases in between. Here immunoSEQ multiplex PCR was the method, and the copy in TCRdb shows in-frame clones only, minus some. Here the sample spans some 290,000 clones, 88% being singletons. Separation from the roughly 700-subject first cohort characterized the approximately 120-subject validation cohort, to which the donors belonged. Comment on this clone: The antigen is unknown.

The material sequenced was PBMCs. This TCR came from a man aged 25-45 years in good health and CMV-seronegative. The rearrangement links TRBV7-8 to TRBJ1-2, with D unresolved. This CDR3 reads CASSLVVANYGYTF. DNA for the CDR3: TGTGCCAGCAGCTTAGTCGTTGCTAACTATGGCTACACCTTC.